The 2 T cell receptor beta chains reported below all come from one sample, sequenced in a study of T cells after yellow fever vaccination. Each CDR3 protein gets one entry after TCRdb re-called the 5' RACE reads with MiXCR. The data hold about 200,000 distinct CDR3 sequences, with about 3% observed a single time. The material was CD4+ T cells sorted from PBMCs, obtained 10 days after the yellow fever booster vaccination. These receptors all come from a man younger than 35 who received the YFV17D yellow fever vaccine.

This clonotype was seen ten or more times. The chain links TRBV10-2 to TRBJ2-1; D not resolved. Trimming stripped 1 base from V and 8 bases from J, with 18 bases between. The CDR3 is made up of 16 amino acids. The germline gives CDR1 WSHSY, CDR2 SAAADI. CDR3 sequence (DNA): TGCGCCAGCAGTGAGTACCCGAAAGGATCGCACGATGAGCAGTTCTTC. It translates to CASSEYPKGSHDEQFF.

There are a few counts of this clonotype. The CDR3 nucleotides read TGTGCCAGCAGCAACTCAAGGGCAAGGAGGATCCCAGATACGCAGTATTTT. This translates into CASSNSRARRIPDTQYF. The chain couples TRBV7-9 to TRBJ2-3; D perhaps matches TRBD2 (5 bases). Germline CDR1 SEHNR, CDR2 FQNEAQ (reference sequence). The CDR3 is 17 amino acids. With 5 bases removed from V and 4 bases from J, the gap between germline ends came to 22 bases.